Listed here is a single TCR beta chain. This record belongs to a study of graft-versus-host responses after intestinal transplantation. Study-wide context: Transplant recipients had multivisceral, liver-intestinal, or isolated intestinal grafts.

Repertoires were generated with immunoSEQ multiplex PCR, while TCRdb's copy carries only in-frame clones and drops some. The table lists roughly 25,000 clones, around 94% of them singletons. This sample comprised PBMCs, obtained around 29 days after intestinal transplant. This sequence originates from a human patient who received an intestinal transplant, so some T cells may come from the graft donor.

The CDR3 nucleotides are TGTGCCAGCAGCGGAGAGGGCCACGCTAATTCACCCCTCCACTTT. Its translation: CASSGEGHANSPLHF. The genes are TRBV9 and TRBJ1-6; D gene ambiguous. Trimming stripped 3 bases from V and 6 bases from J, with 13 bases between. From germline, CDR1 is SGDLS and CDR2 YYNGEE. This CDR3 contains 15 residues.